This T cell receptor (beta chain) is drawn from a study of spatial heterogeneity in lung cancer (dated by TCRdb to 2018 to 2020). Regarding the research as a whole: Beta-chain transcripts were consistently detected in greater numbers than alpha-chain transcripts, which likely reflected higher beta-chain transcript abundance. In tumor regions, TCR transcript counts showed a strong correlation with a T cell transcriptional module score from matched bulk RNA-seq. In the raw uncorrected reads, each unique combination of TCR and UMI appeared more than ten times on average. In non-small cell lung cancer, the study made a quantitative comparison of TCR alpha and beta repertoires among multiple tumor regions, matched nontumor lung and blood. Nonsynonymous mutation counts, determined by whole-exome sequencing of tumor tissue, were related to features of the TCR repertoire. Both alpha and beta chains were TCR-sequenced in 200 to 250 tumor regions, some 64 matched nontumor lung samples and 56 PBMC samples obtained at surgery.

This clonotype came up many times. Its antigen remains unidentified. No base qualities exist here, and no much larger clone lies one base off it. Overall study outcomes, separate from this receptor: The tumor nonsynonymous mutation count correlated with the number of expanded alpha and beta TCRs within the tumor. TCR-seq coverage of tumor T cells was estimated at only roughly 6.5% for alpha chains and about 13% for beta chains. Counts of ubiquitous and regional expanded TCRs correlated with counts of ubiquitous and regional nonsynonymous mutations, respectively. Confirming at a functional level the hypothesis that regional TCRs recognize regional mutations was considered to require additional single-cell paired TCR alpha and beta sequencing.

The library was obtained by 5' RACE. The instrument given in TCRdb is NextSeq 500. In the TCR library protocol, a unique molecular identifier was attached to each TCR cDNA molecule so that PCR and sequencing errors could be corrected. The original pipeline was this. Decombinator tools were used for TCR identification, UMI-based error correction and CDR3 extraction. TCRs above a frequency of 2 per 1,000, corresponding to the top 1% of the tumor frequency distribution, were defined as expanded. Expanded tumor TCRs statistically deemed absent (corrected P<0.05) from at least one tumor region were classed as regional, and all other expanded tumor TCRs were classed as ubiquitous. Each repertoire was subsampled 100 times to 5,000 TCRs, after which Renyi diversity was computed with the R vegan package. CDR3 similarity networks were built from amino acid triplet string-kernel similarity, with CDR3s being connected when pairwise similarity was above 0.82. Using fastp at Q25 and MiXCR, TCRdb reprocessed the public reads and kept productive beta chains. Every distinct CDR3 protein forms one entry, paired with its most common genes and DNA. The V and J calls were not made by the authors but by TCRdb's processing. Within this sample are about 9,200 distinct CDR3 sequences, with around 3% of them counted one time only. Together, the top ten hold around 15% of the sample.

The time point label here, explained by the study, means: sample taken at primary tumor resection. The donors were around 69 patients from the lung TRACERx cohort who had early-stage, untreated non-small cell lung cancer. Whole RNA extracted from tumor and nontumor lung tissue, or from cryopreserved PBMC samples, was used for TCR sequencing without cell sorting. Only patients with enough RNA available from two or more tumor regions were chosen for TCR sequencing. A lung pathologist reviewed the tumor and adjacent nontumor lung specimens before the specimens were selected. CDR1 and CDR2 are drawn from the germline V gene (reference sequence): MNHNY, SVGAGI. The CDR3 holds 16 amino acids from the cysteine to the phenylalanine. Solely the CDR3 DNA is kept, with 48 bases framed from the first base. The junction shows trimming of 6 bases on V and 0 bases on J, plus 15 bases between the germline ends.

This specimen was lung tumor tissue, taken at surgery. This receptor chain uses TRBV6-6 and TRBJ2-4; perhaps TRBD1 is the D gene, with 5 bases matching. The origin of this receptor is a male donor with early-stage non-small cell lung cancer. CDR3 protein: CASRPQGPQAKNIQYF. The bases are TGTGCCAGCAGGCCGCAGGGCCCCCAAGCCAAAAACATTCAGTACTTC.